Listed below are T cell receptor beta chains from one sample, sequenced in a study of shared clonotypes between healthy human individuals. Only in-frame clones appear in the TCRdb table, and some are missing; sequencing was by immunoSEQ multiplex PCR. The sample shows 600,000 to 750,000 clones, around 72% of them seen only once. The source material was memory CD4+ T cells sorted from blood. These receptor sequences come from a woman aged 30 to 39 in good health. Both conserved end residues are part of each CDR3. The D gene is left open where the match is weak. Where a row states a size, it is once, few, many or the class of an expanded clone; other rows omit it.

13,NA,NA,TRBJ1-1,TRBV30,TGTGCCTCCGAAGGGGGGAGGAACACTGAAGCTTTCTTT,CASEGGRNTEAFF
14,NA,NA,TRBJ2-1,TRBV7-2,TGTGCCAGCAGCTTATCTGACAGTCACAATGAGCAGTTCTTC,CASSLSDSHNEQFF
17,NA,NA,TRBJ1-2,TRBV5-5,TGTGCCAGCAACCTCCGGGGGGGGGTTGGTGCTAACTATGGCTACACCTTC,CASNLRGGVGANYGYTF
16,TRBD1,NA,TRBJ1-1,TRBV19,TGTGCCAGTAGTATTAGGGGGCGCGGGCTGGTAGATGAAGCTTTCTTT,CASSIRGRGLVDEAFF
15,TRBD1,NA,TRBJ2-7,TRBV28,TGTGCCAGCAGTTTACCCGACAGGGGACCCTACGAGCAGTACTTC,CASSLPDRGPYEQYF
12,NA,NA,TRBJ2-2,TRBV27,TGTGCCAGCAGTTCCAGGGTGGGGGAGCTGTTTTTT,CASSSRVGELFF
14,TRBD1,NA,TRBJ2-5,TRBV19,TGTGCCAGTAGTATCCGACAGGGACAAGAGACCCAGTACTTC,CASSIRQGQETQYF
14,NA,few,TRBJ2-3,TRBV7-8,TGTGCCAGCAGCTTAGCGGGAAGCGAGGATACGCAGTATTTT,CASSLAGSEDTQYF
15,NA,once,TRBJ1-4,TRBV10-3,TGTGCCATCAGTGAGTCTTACAGCCAAAATGAAAAACTGTTTTTT,CAISESYSQNEKLFF
15,NA,few,TRBJ1-3,TRBV28,TGTGCCAGCAGTTTCAGAGGGGCCACTGGAAACACCATATATTTT,CASSFRGATGNTIYF
14,TRBD1,NA,TRBJ1-2,TRBV5-1,TGCGCCAGCAGCTACGGGACAGGGGACATTGGCTACACCTTC,CASSYGTGDIGYTF
14,NA,NA,TRBJ2-7,TRBV18,TGTGCCAGCTCACCCATGACAGCTACCTACGAGCAGTACTTC,CASSPMTATYEQYF
14,TRBD2,NA,TRBJ2-3,TRBV2,TGTGCCAGCAGACCTCAGGGAGGGACAGATACGCAGTATTTT,CASRPQGGTDTQYF
12,NA,NA,TRBJ2-7,TRBV28,TGTGCCAGCAATGGGGGAACGTACGAGCAGTACTTC,CASNGGTYEQYF
13,NA,many,TRBJ2-5,TRBV28,TGTGCCAGCAGCCGGGACACCCAAGAGACCCAGTACTTC,CASSRDTQETQYF
15,NA,NA,TRBJ2-1,TRBV5-4,TGTGCCAGCAGCTTGGATGGGGTTCCCTACAATGAGCAGTTCTTC,CASSLDGVPYNEQFF
13,NA,once,TRBJ1-1,TRBV7-9,TGTGCCAGCAGCCAGCAGGATCGCACTGAAGCTTTCTTT,CASSQQDRTEAFF
15,NA,NA,TRBJ2-1,TRBV7-2,TGTGCCAGCAGCCAACCCAGGGGCTCCTACAATGAGCAGTTCTTC,CASSQPRGSYNEQFF
15,TRBD2,NA,TRBJ2-7,TRBV30,TGTGCCTGGAGTGTACGACTAGCGGACTCCTACGAGCAGTACTTC,CAWSVRLADSYEQYF
14,NA,NA,TRBJ1-1,TRBV18,TGTGCCAGCTCACCAAGCGCCCAGAACACTGAAGCTTTCTTT,CASSPSAQNTEAFF
15,TRBD1,NA,TRBJ1-1,TRBV9,TGTGCCAGCAGCGCCGGAGGGACAGGGGGCACTGAAGCTTTCTTT,CASSAGGTGGTEAFF
19,TRBD2,NA,TRBJ2-1,TRBV2,TGTGCCAGCAGTGAAGACGTCCCTAGCGGGAGGGCCAGCCTATATGAGCAGTTCTTC,CASSEDVPSGRASLYEQFF
13,NA,many,TRBJ1-1,TRBV6-4,TGTGCCAGCAGGAAACAGGCGAACACTGAAGCTTTCTTT,CASRKQANTEAFF
14,NA,few,TRBJ2-2,TRBV6-5,TGTGCCAGCAGTTGGCCAGGGCGGACCGGGGAGCTGTTTTTT,CASSWPGRTGELFF
13,NA,NA,TRBJ2-1,TRBV6-5,TGTGCCAGCAGTTACTCTGGCGGGATTAAGCAGTTCTTC,CASSYSGGIKQFF
15,TRBD2,NA,TRBJ2-2,TRBV27,TGTGCCAGCAGTTTACTTGGGACTAGCCCAGGGGAGCTGTTTTTT,CASSLLGTSPGELFF
14,NA,NA,TRBJ1-1,TRBV6-7,TGTGCCAGCAGTTACTCGGTAAGATGCGCTGAAGCTTTCTTT,CASSYSVRCAEAFF
14,TRBD1,NA,TRBJ2-3,TRBV27,TGTGCCACCTGGGACAGCCACGGCACAGATACGCAGTATTTT,CATWDSHGTDTQYF
14,TRBD1,NA,TRBJ1-2,TRBV28,TGTGCCAGCAGAAGCCTTAGACAGGGAGGGGGCTACACCTTC,CASRSLRQGGGYTF
15,NA,once,TRBJ1-4,TRBV28,TGTGCCAGCAGTTTATCTACGGGGGATAATGAAAAACTGTTTTTT,CASSLSTGDNEKLFF